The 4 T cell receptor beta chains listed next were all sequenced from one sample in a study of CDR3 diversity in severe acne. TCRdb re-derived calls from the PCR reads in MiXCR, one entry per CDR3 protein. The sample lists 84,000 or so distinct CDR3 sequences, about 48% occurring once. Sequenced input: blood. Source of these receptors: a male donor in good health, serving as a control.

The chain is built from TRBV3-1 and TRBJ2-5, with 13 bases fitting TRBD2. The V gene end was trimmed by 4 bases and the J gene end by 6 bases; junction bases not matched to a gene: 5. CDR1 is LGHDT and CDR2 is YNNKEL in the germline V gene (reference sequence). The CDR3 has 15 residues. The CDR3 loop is CASSPGTSGIKTQYF. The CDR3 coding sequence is TGTGCCAGCAGCCCTGGGACTAGCGGGATCAAGACCCAGTACTTC.

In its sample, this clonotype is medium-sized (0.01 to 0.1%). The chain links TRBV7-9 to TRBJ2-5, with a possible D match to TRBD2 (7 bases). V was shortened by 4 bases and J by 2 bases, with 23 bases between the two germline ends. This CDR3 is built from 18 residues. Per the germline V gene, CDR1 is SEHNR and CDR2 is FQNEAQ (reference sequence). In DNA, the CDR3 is TGTGCCAGCAGCTCGCAGACGGGGGCGGGAGCTTGGCAAGAGACCCAGTACTTC. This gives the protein CASSSQTGAGAWQETQYF. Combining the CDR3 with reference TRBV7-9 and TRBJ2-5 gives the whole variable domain DTGVSQNPRHKITKRGQNVTFRCDPISEHNRLYWYRQTLGQGPEFLTYFQNEAQLEKSRLLSDRFSAERPKGSFSTLEIQRTEQGDSAMYLCASSSQTGAGAWQETQYFGPGTRLLVL.

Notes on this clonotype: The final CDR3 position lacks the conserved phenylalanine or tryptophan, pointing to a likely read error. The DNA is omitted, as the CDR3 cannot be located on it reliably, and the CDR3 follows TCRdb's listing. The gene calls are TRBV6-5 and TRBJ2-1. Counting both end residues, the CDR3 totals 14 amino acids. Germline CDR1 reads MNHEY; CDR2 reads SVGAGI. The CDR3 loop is CASSYKQAYDEQTL.

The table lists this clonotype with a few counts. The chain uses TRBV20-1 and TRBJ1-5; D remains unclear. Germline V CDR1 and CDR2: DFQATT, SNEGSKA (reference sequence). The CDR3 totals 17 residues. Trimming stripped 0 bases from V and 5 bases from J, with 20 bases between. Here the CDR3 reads CSARDENAVGAYQPQHF. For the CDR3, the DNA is TGCAGTGCTAGAGATGAGAATGCGGTAGGAGCCTATCAGCCCCAGCATTTT.